The 10 T cell receptor beta chains in this list originate from one sample, sequenced in a study of blood T cell repertoires in COVID-19. The data were produced by immunoSEQ multiplex PCR, yet TCRdb's version contains in-frame clones alone and is incomplete. Of about 70,000 clones in the sample, roughly three quarters were seen once. Sequencing input: peripheral blood. Receptors were obtained from a woman between 55 and 75 years old with acute or convalescent COVID-19.

The chain joins TRBV27 to TRBJ2-5; 7 positions agree with TRBD1. This CDR3 has 15 amino acids. The germline V gene encodes CDR1 MNHEY and CDR2 SMNVEV (reference sequence). Trimming removed 5 bases from V and 1 base from J; junction bases left unmatched: 7. As DNA, the CDR3 is TGTGCCAGCAGTACGTCTACAGGGGCCCAAGAGACCCAGTACTTC. Protein sequence: CASSTSTGAQETQYF.

This clone was picked up one time. The chain joins TRBV7-2 to TRBJ1-2; D possibly corresponds to TRBD1 (5 bases). Germline values: CDR1 SGHTA, CDR2 FQGNSA. The CDR3 is made up of 14 amino acids. Deletions cut 5 bases from V and 5 bases from J, with 15 bases between. CDR3 in amino acids: CASSPAGTLYGYTF. CDR3 bases: TGTGCCAGCAGCCCGGCCGGGACTCTATATGGCTACACCTTC.

The chain uses TRBV2 and TRBJ2-6; 10 bases match TRBD1. The trim removed 9 bases at V and 0 bases at J, leaving 5 bases unmatched. The CDR3 has 16 amino acids. Germline CDR1 reads SNHLY; CDR2 reads FYNNEI. This CDR3 is CASDRGQGSGANVLTF. The CDR3 DNA follows: TGTGCCAGTGACAGGGGGCAAGGCTCTGGGGCCAACGTCCTGACTTTC.

The chain joins TRBV5-6 to TRBJ1-1; no firm D call. The V and J ends lost 4 bases and 5 bases respectively, with 18 bases between them. Germline-derived CDR1 and CDR2 are SGHDT and YYEEEE. This CDR3 comprises 15 residues. For the CDR3, the DNA is TGTGCCAGCAGCCCACTCGGTCCCTCGGGGACTGAAGCTTTCTTT. This sequence encodes CASSPLGPSGTEAFF.

The chain recombines TRBV7-9 with TRBJ1-1; 7 nucleotides agree with TRBD1. This CDR3 is built from 12 residues. The V segment lost 6 bases and the J segment 8 bases; nucleotides outside the gene matches: 6. Germline loops: CDR1 SEHNR, CDR2 FQNEAQ (reference sequence). This chain's CDR3 is CASSYPTGEAFF. CDR3 in DNA: TGTGCCAGCAGTTACCCGACAGGGGAAGCTTTCTTT.

The chain carries TRBV12-3 or TRBV12-4 and TRBJ1-2; no clear D gene. The ends were cut back, 3 bases at V and 2 bases at J, with 7 bases in the middle. The CDR3 runs 13 residues. CDR3 protein: CASSFDTNYGYTF. The CDR3 DNA follows: TGTGCCAGCAGTTTTGACACCAACTATGGCTACACCTTC.

V usage is TRBV5-4 and J usage is TRBJ2-5, with 9 bases identical to TRBD1. The CDR3 runs 14 residues. Germline CDR1 reads SGHNT; CDR2 reads YYREEE (reference sequence). The ends lost 4 bases at V and 5 bases at J; junction bases unmatched: 6. DNA of the CDR3: TGTGCCAGCAGCACCGGGACAGGGTTCGAGACCCAGTACTTC. Translated, it gives CASSTGTGFETQYF.

This chain links TRBV30 with TRBJ2-7, with D possibly being TRBD1 (5 bases). The germline CDR1 and CDR2 sequences are GTSNPN and SVGIG (reference sequence). Trimming cost V 6 bases and J 1 base, with 13 bases left between them. The CDR3 length is 13 residues. The DNA for the CDR3 is TGTGCCTGCCACGACAGCCATTCCTACGAGCAGTACTTC. Protein: CACHDSHSYEQYF.

The chain uses TRBV19 and TRBJ2-7, with D tentatively TRBD1 (6 bases). This CDR3 comprises 14 residues. Trimming stripped 6 bases from V and 0 bases from J, with 12 bases between. The germline V gene has CDR1 LNHDA and CDR2 SQIVND (reference sequence). The CDR3 loop is CASRKGVSSYEQYF. The CDR3 DNA reads as TGTGCCAGTAGGAAGGGGGTTAGCTCCTACGAGCAGTACTTC. Variable domain in full (rest from reference TRBV19 and TRBJ2-7): DGGITQSPKYLFRKEGQNVTLSCEQNLNHDAMYWYRQDPGQGLRLIYYSQIVNDFQKGDIAEGYSVSREKKESFPLTVTSAQKNPTAFYLCASRKGVSSYEQYFGPGTRLTVT.

This clone occurred a few times. V is TRBV7-3 and J is TRBJ2-7; D not certain. CDR3 length: 13 amino acids. Germline-derived CDR1 and CDR2 are SGHTA and FQGTGA. Trimming cost V 2 bases and J 4 bases, with 9 bases left between them. CDR3: CASSLDFSYEQYF. CDR3 DNA: TGTGCCAGCAGCTTAGACTTTTCGTACGAGCAGTACTTC.